This T cell receptor beta chain was sequenced in a study of CD8+CD57+ T cells in acquired aplastic anemia. CDR3 and TCR beta VDJ profiling relied on genomic DNA as the template. TCRdb passed the reads through MiXCR, listing each CDR3 protein once. The table shows 200,000 or so distinct CDR3 sequences, with about 62% occurring only once. V lost 8 bases, J lost 2 bases, and 7 bases stayed unmatched. Germline V gene lookup returns CDR1 SGDLS and CDR2 YYNGEE. This CDR3 is 14 amino acids long. In patients chosen for sequencing, flow cytometry had shown CD8+CD57+ cell expansion. This clonotype has a handful of counts.

The source is a human donor with aplastic anemia. The sample consisted of sorted CD4+, CD8+, or CD8+CD57+ T cells (not recorded which) from PBMCs. This chain links TRBV9 with TRBJ2-7, with 10 bases matching TRBD1. The CDR3: CASRSGQGPYEQYF. CDR3 DNA: TGTGCCAGTAGATCGGGACAGGGGCCCTACGAGCAGTACTTC. Drawing the rest from reference TRBV9 and TRBJ2-7, the complete variable domain is DSGVTQTPKHLITATGQRVTLRCSPRSGDLSVYWYQQSLDQGLQFLIQYYNGEERAKGNILERFSAQQFPDLHSELNLSSLELGDSALYFCASRSGQGPYEQYFGPGTRLTVT.